This T cell receptor beta chain was sequenced for a study of blood T cell repertoires in COVID-19. Study in general: Acute and convalescent COVID-19 specimens originated in the United States, Italy and Spain. T cells, B-cell-depleted T cells, or PBMCs provided the cDNA or gDNA that served as material.

The CDR3 has 14 residues. V lost 6 bases, J lost 1 base, and 9 bases lay in between. Germline CDR1 SNHLY, CDR2 FYNNEI. Per the authors' pipeline: Reference gene primer amplification gave nucleated cell count estimates. Generated by immunoSEQ multiplex PCR, the TCRdb table keeps only in-frame clones and is missing some. The V and J calls and the clone size are those of that table, but D and trimming were determined from the DNA. This table has about 80,000 clones, 90% to 95% appearing once. The source of this sequence is a woman in her forties or fifties in a cohort sampled during active COVID-19. The chain carries TRBV2 and TRBJ2-2, with D perhaps matching TRBD2 (5 bases). The sequenced sample was peripheral blood. The CDR3 is CASRASLNTGELFF. CDR3 coding DNA: TGTGCCAGCAGGGCTAGCCTGAACACCGGGGAGCTGTTTTTT.